This TCR beta chain is from a study of a mutant IDH1 vaccine in newly diagnosed glioma. Produced via immunoSEQ multiplex PCR; TCRdb's table is partial and in-frame only. The sample carries more than 50,000 clones, around 89% recorded once. As regards this clone: The antigen is unknown.

Time point in this sample: week 11, during vaccination. All doses held 300 ug of mutant IDH1 20-mer peptide, with topical imiquimod. V lost 3 bases to trimming and J lost 8 bases, with 11 bases between them. Germline lookup yields CDR1 MNHNS and CDR2 SASEGT. The CDR3 has 12 residues. The chain is built from TRBV6-1 and TRBJ2-7; tentatively, D is TRBD1 (6 bases). The sample consisted of PBMCs, taken from a glioma patient whose treatment included an IDH1 peptide vaccine. The origin of this receptor is a man aged 40-55 years with glioma. The CDR3 here is CASSDRQGKQYF. The CDR3 nucleotides read TGTGCCAGCAGTGACCGGCAGGGGAAGCAGTACTTC.